This T cell receptor beta chain appears in the sequencing data of a study of cytomegalovirus exposure and HLA in healthy donors. General study points: Three chains tied to CMV proved CMV antigen-specific in vitro. Across donors, most TCRs were seen rarely, yet some public ones were widespread. According to a subsequent analysis, TCR clusters from the first cohort were inclined to appear together in the 120 validation repertoires.

Measured with immunoSEQ multiplex PCR; TCRdb has only the in-frame clones, and not every one. The sample includes roughly 150,000 clones, 82% of them seen just once. Worth noting for this clone: Its target is unknown.

The length of the CDR3 is 15 residues. The V and J ends lost 5 bases and 3 bases, in that order; junction bases with no gene match: 3. CDR1 and CDR2 from the germline V gene are SEHNR and FQNEAQ (reference sequence). Sequenced sample: PBMCs. The sequence came from a man aged 25-40 years in good health and CMV-seropositive. The chain employs TRBV7-9 and TRBJ2-1, with TRBD2 matching over 11 bases. This CDR3 is CASSPLAGGYNEQFF. The CDR3, as DNA: TGTGCCAGCAGCCCGCTAGCGGGGGGCTACAATGAGCAGTTCTTC.